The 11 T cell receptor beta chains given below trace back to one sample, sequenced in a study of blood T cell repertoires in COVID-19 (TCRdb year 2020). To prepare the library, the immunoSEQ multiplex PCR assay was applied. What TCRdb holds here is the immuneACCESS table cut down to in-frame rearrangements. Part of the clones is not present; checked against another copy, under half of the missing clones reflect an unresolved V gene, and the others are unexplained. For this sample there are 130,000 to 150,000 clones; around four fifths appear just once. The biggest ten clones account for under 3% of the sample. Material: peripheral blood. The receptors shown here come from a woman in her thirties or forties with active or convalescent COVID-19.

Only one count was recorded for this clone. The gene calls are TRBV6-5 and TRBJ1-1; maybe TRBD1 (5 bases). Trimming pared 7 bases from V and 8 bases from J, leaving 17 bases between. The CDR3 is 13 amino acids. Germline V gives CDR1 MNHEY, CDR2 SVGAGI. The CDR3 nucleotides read TGTGCCAGCATCCAATTGTGGGGGGGAGAAGCTTTCTTT. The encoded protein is CASIQLWGGEAFF.

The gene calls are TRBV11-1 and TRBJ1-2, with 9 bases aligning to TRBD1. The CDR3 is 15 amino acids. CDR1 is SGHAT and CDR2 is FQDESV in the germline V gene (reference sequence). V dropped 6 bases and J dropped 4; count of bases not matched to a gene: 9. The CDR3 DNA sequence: TGTGCCAGCAGTCCAAATTGGGACAGGGTCTATGGCTACACCTTC. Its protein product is CASSPNWDRVYGYTF. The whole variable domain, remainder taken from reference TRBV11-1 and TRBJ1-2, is EAEVAQSPRYKITEKSQAVAFWCDPISGHATLYWYRQILGQGPELLVQFQDESVVDDSQLPKDRFSAERLKGVDSTLKIQPAELGDSAMYLCASSPNWDRVYGYTFGSGTRLTVV.

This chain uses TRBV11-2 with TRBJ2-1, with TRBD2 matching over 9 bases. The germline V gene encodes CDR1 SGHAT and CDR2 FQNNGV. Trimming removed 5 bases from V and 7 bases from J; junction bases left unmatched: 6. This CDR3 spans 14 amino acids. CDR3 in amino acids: CASSRSGRWNEQFF. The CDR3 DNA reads TGTGCCAGCAGCCGTAGCGGGAGATGGAATGAGCAGTTCTTC.

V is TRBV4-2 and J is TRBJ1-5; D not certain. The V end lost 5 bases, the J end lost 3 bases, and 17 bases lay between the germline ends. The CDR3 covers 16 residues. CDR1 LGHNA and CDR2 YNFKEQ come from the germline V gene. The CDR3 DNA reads TGTGCCAGCAGCTTAAGAGGTTCAGACGTCAATCAGCCCCAGCATTTT. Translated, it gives CASSLRGSDVNQPQHF.

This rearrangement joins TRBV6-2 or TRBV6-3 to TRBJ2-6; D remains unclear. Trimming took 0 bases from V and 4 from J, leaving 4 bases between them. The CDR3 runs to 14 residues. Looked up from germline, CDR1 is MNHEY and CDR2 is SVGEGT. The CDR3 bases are TGTGCCAGCAGTTACTCGAGAGGGGCCAACGTCCTGACTTTC. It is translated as CASSYSRGANVLTF.

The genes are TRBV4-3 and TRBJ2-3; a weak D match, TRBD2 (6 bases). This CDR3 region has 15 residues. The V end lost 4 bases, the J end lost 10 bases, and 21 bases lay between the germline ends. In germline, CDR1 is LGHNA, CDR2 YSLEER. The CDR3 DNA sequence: TGCGCCAGCAGCCCCCTGACGGGAGTAGTAGGTCCGCAGTATTTT. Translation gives CASSPLTGVVGPQYF.

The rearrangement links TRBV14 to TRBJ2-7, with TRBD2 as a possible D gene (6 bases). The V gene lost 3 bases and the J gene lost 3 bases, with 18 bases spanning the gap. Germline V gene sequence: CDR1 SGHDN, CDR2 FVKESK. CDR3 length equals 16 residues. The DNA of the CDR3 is TGTGCCAGCAGCCATTCGGCGGGACGGGGCAACTACGAGCAGTACTTC. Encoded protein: CASSHSAGRGNYEQYF.

In nucleotides, the CDR3 is TGTGCCAGCAGTTTAATCCCACAGGGGATAAATTCACCCCTCCACTTT. Protein sequence: CASSLIPQGINSPLHF. The rearrangement uses TRBV27 and TRBJ1-6; 7 nucleotides align to TRBD1. Germline values: CDR1 MNHEY, CDR2 SMNVEV (reference sequence). The J segment lost 7 bases and the V segment lost 2 bases, leaving 8 bases of the junction unmatched. The CDR3 extends over 16 amino acids.

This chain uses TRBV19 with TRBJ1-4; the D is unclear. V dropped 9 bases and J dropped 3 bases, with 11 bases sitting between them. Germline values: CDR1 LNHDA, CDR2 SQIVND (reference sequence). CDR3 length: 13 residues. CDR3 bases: TGTGCCAGCAACATCCGTCCTAATGAAAAACTGTTTTTT. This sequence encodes CASNIRPNEKLFF.

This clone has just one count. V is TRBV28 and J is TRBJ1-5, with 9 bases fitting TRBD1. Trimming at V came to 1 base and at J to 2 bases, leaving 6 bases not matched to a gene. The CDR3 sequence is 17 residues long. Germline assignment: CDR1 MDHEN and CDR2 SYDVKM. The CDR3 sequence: CASSLSGQGLGNQPQHF. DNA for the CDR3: TGTGCCAGCAGTTTATCGGGACAGGGCTTGGGCAATCAGCCCCAGCATTTT.

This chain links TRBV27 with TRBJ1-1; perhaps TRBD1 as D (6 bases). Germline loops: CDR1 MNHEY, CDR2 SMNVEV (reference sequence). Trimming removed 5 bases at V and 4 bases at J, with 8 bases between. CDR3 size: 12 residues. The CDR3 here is CASSEGVTEAFF. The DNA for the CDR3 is TGTGCCAGCAGTGAGGGGGTCACTGAAGCTTTCTTT.